One and the same sample provided the 29 T cell receptor beta chains below, sequenced in a study of tumor and adjacent non-tumor tissue in lung cancer. This sample's RNA came from whole unsorted tissue. The normal lung tissue was taken more than 3 cm from the tumor edge. Three rounds of nested PCR, following a modified ARM-PCR protocol, produced the TCRbeta library. TCRdb analysed the multiplex PCR reads with MiXCR anew, one entry per CDR3 protein. The sample carries about 67,000 distinct CDR3 sequences, around 76% recorded once. The specimen was distant non-tumor lung tissue. The source is a man aged 55 to 70 with non-small cell lung cancer.

Regarding this clonotype: This sequence may be a read error, since a much larger clone differs from it by one base. The CDR3 is CSARDIDNDQFF. The CDR3 DNA reads TGCAGTGCTAGGGACATCGACAATGATCAGTTCTTC. V gene TRBV20-1 combines with J gene TRBJ2-1; possibly TRBD1 for D (5 bases). This CDR3 contains 12 residues. Germline assignment: CDR1 DFQATT and CDR2 SNEGSKA (reference sequence).

As for this clonotype: Mismatch with germline at one junction end may stem from a read error. The rearrangement uses TRBV20-1 and TRBJ2-1; a weak D match, TRBD1 (5 bases). The CDR3 consists of 14 residues. Germline V lookup: CDR1 DFQATT, CDR2 SNEGSKA (reference sequence). The CDR3 DNA reads as TGCAGTGCGGTACATTACAGGACCTACAATGAGCAGCTCTTC. Residues: CSAVHYRTYNEQLF.

Notes on this clonotype: A read error may account for a junction end that differs from germline. This chain joins TRBV6-1 and TRBJ2-1, with TRBD1 as a possible D gene (6 bases). CDR1 MNHNS and CDR2 SASEGT come from the germline V gene. The CDR3 is 16 amino acids. The CDR3 DNA reads TGTGCCAGCAGTGAACTACAGGGAAGGAGTCCGAATGAGCGGTTCTTC. Translation gives CASSELQGRSPNERFF.

In the case of this clonotype: Germline and junction disagree at one end, which may indicate a read error. The CDR3 loop reads CATSESHSQYEQYF. In DNA form, the CDR3 reads TGCGCCACCAGTGAGTCGCATAGCCAATACGAGCAGTACTTC. The gene calls are TRBV10-2 and TRBJ2-7; D is ambiguous. Germline loops: CDR1 WSHSY, CDR2 SAAADI. There are 14 residues in the CDR3.

The chain carries TRBV20-1 and TRBJ2-1, with unresolved D. V lost 1 base and J 13 bases, leaving 11 bases between the germline ends. The CDR3 spans 11 residues. Per the germline V gene, CDR1 is DFQATT and CDR2 is SNEGSKA (reference sequence). This chain's CDR3 is CSARADITQFF. In DNA, the CDR3 is TGCAGTGCTAGAGCGGATATAACACAGTTCTTC.

About this clonotype itself: This sequence may be a read error, since a much larger clone differs from it by one base. The CDR3 ends on some other residue instead of the conserved phenylalanine or tryptophan, so this is likely a read error. This chain uses TRBV6-2 or TRBV6-3 with TRBJ2-1, with 10 nucleotides matching TRBD2. CDR1 is MNHEY, CDR2 SVGEGT, per germline. Trimming removed 0 bases from V and 4 bases from J; junction bases left unmatched: 6. The CDR3 loop spans 17 amino acids. CDR3 sequence: CASSYSPTSGLYNEQFL. The CDR3 bases are TGTGCCAGCAGTTACTCCCCGACTAGCGGGCTATACAATGAGCAGTTCCTC.

This clonotype was detected many times. This clone may be a read error of a much larger clone one base away. The J gene is TRBJ2-1, the V gene TRBV14; TRBD2 agrees at 10 bases. This CDR3 is 14 amino acids long. V was clipped by 3 bases and J by 11 bases; unmatched bases: 7. The germline CDR1 and CDR2 sequences are SGHDN and FVKESK. Here the CDR3 DNA reads TGTGCCAGCAGCCAGGCTAGCGGGGGAATGCAGCAGTTCTTC. It is translated as CASSQASGGMQQFF.

This clonotype was seen more than once but under ten times. The chain employs TRBV4-2 and TRBJ2-1; D not resolved. The CDR3 runs 14 residues. Trimming pared 0 bases from V and 13 bases from J, leaving 16 bases between. CDR1 is LGHNA, CDR2 YNFKEQ, per germline. The DNA of the CDR3 is TGTGCCAGCAGCCAAGACCTCCGCCTTCCCGACCAGTTCTTC. Residues: CASSQDLRLPDQFF.

A note on this clonotype: The CDR3 end shows no conserved phenylalanine or tryptophan, and so a read error is likely. Because the CDR3's place on the DNA is in doubt, the DNA is left out and the CDR3 is given as listed by TCRdb. This rearrangement joins TRBV7-8 to TRBJ2-5. Germline values: CDR1 SGHVS, CDR2 FQNEAQ. The CDR3 contains 15 residues when both ends are counted. CDR3 in amino acids: CAGSTKAWNHETQYL.

This sequence joins TRBV4-2 and TRBJ2-5, with 8 bases identical to TRBD2. The germline V gene encodes CDR1 LGHNA and CDR2 YNFKEQ. The CDR3 covers 15 residues. Losses at the gene ends were 4 bases for V and 5 bases for J; bases not matched to a gene: 9. CDR3 protein: CASSPQSGSRETQYF. Here the CDR3 DNA reads TGTGCCAGCAGCCCACAAAGCGGGAGCCGTGAGACCCAGTACTTC.

A word on this clonotype: The junction departs from the called germline gene at one end, perhaps through a read error. This chain connects TRBV28 to TRBJ1-2, with a weak D call TRBD1 (5 bases). This CDR3 spans 14 amino acids. Per germline, CDR1 MDHEN and CDR2 SYDVKM. The CDR3 loop reads CARSPLGTKNGYAF. CDR3 nucleotides: TGTGCCAGAAGTCCGCTAGGGACCAAAAATGGCTACGCCTTC.

This clonotype is medium-sized within its sample. This rearrangement joins TRBV29-1 to TRBJ1-1; D gene uncertain. The CDR3 runs to 10 residues. V lost 4 bases and J 10 bases, leaving 10 bases between the germline ends. Germline CDR1 is SQVTM and CDR2 is ANQGSEA. CDR3 residues: CSVGEGPAFF. The CDR3 DNA is TGCAGCGTTGGGGAAGGGCCAGCTTTCTTT. Full variable domain (outside the CDR3, taken from reference TRBV29-1 and TRBJ1-1): SAVISQKPSRDICQRGTSLTIQCQVDSQVTMMFWYRQQPGQSLTLIATANQGSEATYESGFVIDKFPISRPNLTFSTLTVSNMSPEDSSIYLCSVGEGPAFFGQGTRLTVV.

In the case of this clonotype: This clone may be a read error of a much larger clone one base away. The missing conserved phenylalanine or tryptophan at the end of this CDR3 makes a read error likely. The gene calls are TRBV5-4 and TRBJ2-1, with 7 bases identical to TRBD2. CDR3 length equals 14 residues. Looked up from germline, CDR1 is SGHNT and CDR2 is YYREEE (reference sequence). Unmatched junction bases numbered 6, after V lost 6 bases and J lost 3 bases. The CDR3 is CASTWGGNYNEQFL. The CDR3 DNA reads as TGTGCCAGCACATGGGGGGGGAACTACAATGAGCAGTTCTTA.

With regard to this clonotype: A much larger clonotype is one base distant, so this may be a read error. The chain has TRBV2 and TRBJ1-4; 8 bases map to TRBD1. The germline CDR1 and CDR2 sequences are SNHLY and FYNNEI. The CDR3 totals 14 residues. CDR3 sequence reads: CTSIPGQVNEKLFF. The CDR3, as DNA: TGTACCAGCATTCCGGGACAGGTTAATGAAAAACTGTTTTTT.

Remarks on this clonotype: A junction boundary mismatches the germline segment, possibly from a read error. This chain connects TRBV10-1 to TRBJ2-7; D not certain. The CDR3 runs 12 residues. CDR1 and CDR2 from the germline V gene are WNHNN and SYGVQD (reference sequence). DNA of the CDR3: TGCGCCAGCAGTGTGTTGAGAGACGAGGAGTACTTC. It yields the protein CASSVLRDEEYF.

This clonotype was picked up one time. The V and J genes are TRBV6-2 or TRBV6-3 and TRBJ2-1, with D perhaps TRBD1 (5 bases). The CDR3 is 15 amino acids. The V end was cut by 5 bases, the J end by 9 bases, with 20 bases between. Germline V gives CDR1 MNHEY, CDR2 SVGEGT. This CDR3 is CASSQTGVFGIEQFF. CDR3 in DNA: TGTGCCAGCAGTCAAACAGGAGTCTTTGGGATTGAGCAGTTCTTC.

About this clonotype: At one end the junction does not follow the germline gene, possibly because of a read error. The chain is built from TRBV28 and TRBJ2-7, with no clear D. The germline CDR1 and CDR2 sequences are MDHEN and SYDVKM. The CDR3 sequence is 14 residues long. CDR3 loop: CASNAPRVPYKQYF. DNA of the CDR3: TGTGCCAGCAATGCCCCAAGGGTTCCCTACAAGCAGTACTTC.

Concerning this clonotype: Possible read error: a much larger clone is one base away. Without the conserved terminal phenylalanine or tryptophan, this CDR3 likely stems from a read error. The rearrangement uses TRBV7-2 and TRBJ2-4, with TRBD2 identical over 8 bases. With 0 bases clipped from V and 5 bases from J, the junction kept 12 bases outside the gene matches. The CDR3 runs 18 residues. The germline gives CDR1 SGHTA, CDR2 FQGNSA. The CDR3 region has the DNA TGTGCCAGCAGCTTAGCGCCCCCGGGACTAGGAGGCCAAAACATTCAGTACCTC. Translated, it gives CASSLAPPGLGGQNIQYL.

The gene calls are TRBV11-3 and TRBJ2-3; D not certain. This CDR3 has 16 residues. CDR1 is SGHNT, CDR2 YENEEA, per germline. V was cut by 10 bases and J by 0 bases, with 20 bases left in between. CDR3 nucleotide sequence: TGTGCCAACAGTACCGGGCTAGTAGATAGCACAGATACGCAGTATTTT. Its protein is CANSTGLVDSTDTQYF.

This chain uses TRBV15 with TRBJ1-4; D may be TRBD1 (6 bases). V was pared by 4 bases and J by 2 bases, with 11 bases between. Germline values: CDR1 LNHNV, CDR2 YYDKDF (reference sequence). The CDR3 covers 15 residues. The CDR3 sequence is CATSKGGQTNEKLFF. The DNA of the CDR3 is TGTGCCACCAGCAAGGGGGGGCAGACTAATGAAAAACTGTTTTTT.

The table lists this clonotype with many counts. The rearrangement joins TRBV6-2 or TRBV6-3 to TRBJ2-1, with D uncertain. The germline V gene has CDR1 MNHEY and CDR2 SVGEGT. The CDR3 runs 13 residues. Trimming took 4 bases from V and 4 from J, leaving 8 bases between them. CDR3 sequence: CASSLAPYNEQFF. The CDR3 region has the DNA TGTGCCAGCAGTTTAGCCCCTTACAATGAGCAGTTCTTC.

Ten or more counts support this clonotype. The CDR3 sequence is CASSLGGTQYF. The CDR3 bases are TGTGCCAGCAGCTTAGGTGGGACCCAGTACTTC. The V gene is TRBV7-9, the J gene TRBJ2-5; D not certain. Trimming stripped 1 base from V and 7 bases from J, with 4 bases between. Germline V gene data show CDR1 as SEHNR and CDR2 as FQNEAQ (reference sequence). The CDR3 sequence is 11 residues long.

Notes on this clonotype: Because it lacks the conserved phenylalanine or tryptophan at the end, this CDR3 is likely a read error. The chain has TRBV7-8 and TRBJ2-7; D not certain. This CDR3 is built from 16 residues. Germline values: CDR1 SGHVS, CDR2 FQNEAQ. CDR3 protein: CASGLDGLGSSYEQYI. In DNA, the CDR3 is TGTGCCAGCGGCTTAGATGGGCTCGGCAGCTCATACGAGCAGTACATC.

Note on this clonotype: An end of the junction differs from the germline gene, which may be a read error. The V gene is TRBV7-9, the J gene TRBJ1-5; D remains unclear. The length of the CDR3 is 14 residues. The germline gives CDR1 SEHNR, CDR2 FQNEAQ (reference sequence). The CDR3: CVSSPDGVDQPQHF. For the CDR3, the DNA is TGTGTCAGCAGCCCGGACGGTGTGGATCAGCCCCAGCATTTT. The whole variable domain, remainder taken from reference TRBV7-9 and TRBJ1-5, is DTGVSQNPRHKITKRGQNVTFRCDPISEHNRLYWYRQTLGQGPEFLTYFQNEAQLEKSRLLSDRFSAERPKGSFSTLEIQRTEQGDSAMYLCVSSPDGVDQPQHFGDGTRLSIL.

About this clonotype: One end of the junction varies from germline; a read error may be responsible. The DNA for the CDR3 is TGTGCCATCAGAGGGGGTAACTCTAATCCACCCATCCACTTT. It specifies CAIRGGNSNPPIHF. V and J are TRBV10-3 and TRBJ1-6, with a possible D match to TRBD1 (6 bases). The germline gives CDR1 ENHRY, CDR2 SYGVKD. The CDR3 consists of 14 residues.

Comment on this clonotype: A much larger clone is a single base away; this may be a read error. The chain combines TRBV9 with TRBJ2-2; D unresolved. This CDR3 has 14 amino acids. Germline V lookup: CDR1 SGDLS, CDR2 YYNGEE. CDR3 sequence reads: CASSVADQTEELFF. The CDR3 DNA reads as TGTGCCAGCAGCGTAGCGGACCAGACCGAGGAGCTGTTTTTT.

The chain couples TRBV11-3 to TRBJ2-3; D remains unclear. The germline V and J ends were trimmed by 11 bases and 2 bases, with 17 bases remaining between them. The CDR3 runs to 14 residues. Germline lookup yields CDR1 SGHNT and CDR2 YENEEA. In DNA, the CDR3 is TGTGCCTGCGGCCATAGGGATGTCACAGATACGCAGTATTTT. It is translated as CACGHRDVTDTQYF.

Comments on this clonotype: The junction departs from germline at one end; a sequencing error may be responsible. The rearrangement uses TRBV29-1 and TRBJ2-5, with D hard to call. Looked up from germline, CDR1 is SQVTM and CDR2 is ANQGSEA. The CDR3 runs to 13 residues. The CDR3 nucleotides read TGCAGCATTTCGCACCGGTACCAAGAGACACAGTACTTC. This gives the protein CSISHRYQETQYF. The entire variable domain, with the rest obtained from reference TRBV29-1 and TRBJ2-5, is as follows: SAVISQKPSRDICQRGTSLTIQCQVDSQVTMMFWYRQQPGQSLTLIATANQGSEATYESGFVIDKFPISRPNLTFSTLTVSNMSPEDSSIYLCSISHRYQETQYFGPGTRLLVL.

On this clonotype: At one of its ends the junction is not consistent with the germline gene, which may arise from a read error. The chain uses TRBV10-2 and TRBJ1-2, with a tentative D call TRBD1 (5 bases). Germline V gene lookup returns CDR1 WSHSY and CDR2 SAAADI. This CDR3 has 13 amino acids. CDR3 in DNA: TGCGCCAGCAGTCGGGACGGTAACTATGGATACAGCTTC. Its translation: CASSRDGNYGYSF.